This passage covers 5 T cell receptor beta chains from one sample sequenced in a study of CD4 T cells in relation to SARS-CoV-2 and coronaviruses. Unexposed donor CD4+ T cells date from 2011-2018, before the COVID-19 pandemic. The cells were cultured for about ten days before CD4+ T cells were isolated. These receptors are not linked to any known antigen. The assay was immunoSEQ multiplex PCR, and TCRdb's table has in-frame clones only and misses some. This table holds 15,000 to 20,000 clones, 78% found once. The sequenced sample was CD4+ T cells from PBMCs, cultured in vitro. The source of these receptors is a human donor in good health.

This chain connects TRBV5-1 to TRBJ2-7; the match to TRBD1 covers 8 bases. This CDR3 is 16 amino acids long. CDR1 and CDR2 (germline): SGHRS, YFSETQ. Trimming removed 4 bases from V and 5 bases from J; junction bases left unmatched: 14. The chain's CDR3 is CASSPLHGTGRNEQYF. CDR3 sequence (DNA): TGCGCCAGCAGCCCCCTGCATGGGACAGGTCGGAACGAGCAGTACTTC.

CDR3 bases: TGTGCCAGCTCACGCGGGTTTAGCTCGCTAGCGGGAGGGCAAGAGCAGTACTTC. It is translated as CASSRGFSSLAGGQEQYF. The chain links TRBV18 to TRBJ2-7; 12 positions match TRBD2. This CDR3 is 18 amino acids long. Germline-derived CDR1 and CDR2 are KGHSH and LQKENI. The ends lost 4 bases at V and 7 bases at J; junction bases unmatched: 17. Variable domain in full (rest from reference TRBV18 and TRBJ2-7): NAGVMQNPRHLVRRRGQEARLRCSPMKGHSHVYWYRQLPEEGLKFMVYLQKENIIDESGMPKERFSAEFPKEGPSILRIQQVVRGDSAAYFCASSRGFSSLAGGQEQYFGPGTRLTVT.

The rearrangement joins TRBV5-6 to TRBJ2-2, with 8 nucleotides matching TRBD1. V was pared by 1 base and J by 4 bases, with 6 bases of the junction left unmatched. The CDR3 consists of 16 residues. In germline, CDR1 is SGHDT, CDR2 YYEEEE. Here the CDR3 DNA reads TGTGCCAGCAGCTTGAAGGCAGGGGGCCTCACCGGGGAGCTGTTTTTT. This codes for CASSLKAGGLTGELFF.

This chain joins TRBV6-2 or TRBV6-3 and TRBJ1-1; perhaps TRBD1 as D (6 bases). The CDR3 consists of 17 residues. V was shortened by 4 bases and J by 1 base, with 19 bases between the two germline ends. Germline lookup yields CDR1 MNHEY and CDR2 SVGEGT. The CDR3, as DNA: TGTGCCAGCAGTTTGGGCAGGGGATATGGAACGAACACTGAAGCTTTCTTT. As protein: CASSLGRGYGTNTEAFF.

The V gene is TRBV4-2, the J gene TRBJ1-5; no clear D gene. In germline, CDR1 is LGHNA, CDR2 YNFKEQ. The CDR3 loop spans 14 amino acids. With 1 base removed from V and 5 bases from J, the gap between germline ends came to 9 bases. The chain's CDR3 is CASSQGDGDQPQHF. CDR3 coding DNA: TGTGCCAGCAGCCAAGGTGACGGGGATCAGCCCCAGCATTTT.